The 4 T cell receptor beta chains given below trace back to one sample, sequenced in a study of blood T cell repertoires in COVID-19. Sequencing was performed with immunoSEQ multiplex PCR; in TCRdb, only in-frame clones are kept and a portion is missing. The data contain 140,000 or so clones, 88% of them singletons. Sequenced: peripheral blood. These receptors all come from a human donor with COVID-19, enrolled during active disease. The donor label of this sample is uncertain.

The V and J genes are TRBV28 and TRBJ1-2; perhaps TRBD1 as D (6 bases). Germline CDR1 MDHEN, CDR2 SYDVKM. V dropped 3 bases and J dropped 4 bases, with 12 bases sitting between them. This CDR3 is 14 amino acids long. This chain's CDR3 is CASSLTGAFYGYTF. The DNA of the CDR3 is TGTGCCAGCAGTTTGACAGGCGCTTTCTATGGCTACACCTTC.

This clone appeared a few times. V and J are TRBV9 and TRBJ1-6; 7 bases fit TRBD1. There are 15 residues in the CDR3. After removal of 4 bases from V and 7 bases from J, the junction contained 8 bases not matched to a gene. The germline V gene has CDR1 SGDLS and CDR2 YYNGEE. CDR3 sequence: CASSSRQGPNSPLHF. The CDR3 coding sequence is TGTGCCAGCAGCTCTCGACAGGGCCCCAATTCACCCCTCCACTTT.

The chain couples TRBV2 to TRBJ1-6; 9 bases agree with TRBD1. Germline CDR1 reads SNHLY; CDR2 reads FYNNEI. CDR3 length: 14 amino acids. J gave up 9 bases and V 8 bases, and 8 bases lay outside the gene matches. The CDR3 sequence: CASAGTGWGSPLHF. The CDR3 DNA reads as TGTGCCAGCGCCGGGACAGGGTGGGGTTCACCCCTCCACTTT.

This clone is a singleton in its sample. This chain uses TRBV5-5 with TRBJ2-2; D gene unclear. V lost 1 base and J 1 base, leaving 5 bases between the germline ends. This CDR3 spans 14 amino acids. CDR1 and CDR2 (germline): SGHKS, YYEKEE (reference sequence). CDR3 in DNA: TGTGCCAGCAGCTTGTCACAGAACACCGGGGAGCTGTTTTTT. This gives the protein CASSLSQNTGELFF.